This is a list of T cell receptor beta chains from one sample in a study of shared clonotypes between healthy human individuals. The table came from immunoSEQ multiplex PCR; TCRdb's copy has only in-frame clones and leaves some out. The top ten hold over 9.5% of the sample, which has 490,000 or so clones, 79% seen once. Sequencing was carried out using PBMCs. These receptors all come from a woman aged 40 to 50 in good health. Some clones in this sample may be carry-over from other donors' samples. Each CDR3 is given with its conserved first and last residue. D genes are given only for firm matches. Some rows mark clone size as missing; the rest say once, few, many or name a class of expanded clone.

J,size,D,V,DNA,CDR3
TRBJ2-7,NA,NA,TRBV28,TGTGCCAGCAGTTTACTGGGCGTTAACGGGATGCACGAGCAGTACTTC,CASSLLGVNGMHEQYF
TRBJ2-7,NA,TRBD2,TRBV28,TGTGCCAGCAGTTCTCCTGGGACTAGCGGAGGCCCCTACGAGCAGTACTTC,CASSSPGTSGGPYEQYF
TRBJ2-2,few,TRBD2,TRBV7-6,TGTGCCAGCAGCACGCTAGCGGGAGACACCGGGGAGCTGTTTTTT,CASSTLAGDTGELFF
TRBJ2-2,NA,TRBD1,TRBV11-2,TGTGCCAGCAGCCACGTGACAGGGAACCCCGGGGAGCTGTTTTTT,CASSHVTGNPGELFF
TRBJ2-7,NA,TRBD1,TRBV6-1,TGTGCCAGCAGCAGGGACAGGGGGGCCTACGAGCAGTACTTC,CASSRDRGAYEQYF
TRBJ2-1,NA,NA,TRBV5-6,TGTGCCAGCAGCTTGGGAGTTGGGGGGCGGAAAATCGATGAGCAGTTCTTC,CASSLGVGGRKIDEQFF
TRBJ1-6,NA,NA,TRBV11-2,TGTGCCAGCAGCTCCTATTATAATTCACCCCTCCACTTT,CASSSYYNSPLHF
TRBJ2-7,NA,NA,TRBV2,TGTGCCAGCGGAAAACAGGGTAGGGACGAGCAGTACTTC,CASGKQGRDEQYF
TRBJ1-5,NA,NA,TRBV19,TGTGCCAGTAGTCTGAACGGGGGCAATCAGCCCCAGCATTTT,CASSLNGGNQPQHF
TRBJ1-2,NA,NA,TRBV28,TGTGCCAGCAGCTACGGGACATACTATGGCTACACCTTC,CASSYGTYYGYTF
TRBJ2-1,many,NA,TRBV4-2,TGTGCCAGCAGCCAAGAGATGGGGGGCGGGAGGCAGTTCTTC,CASSQEMGGGRQFF
TRBJ1-3,NA,NA,TRBV15,TGTGCCACCAGCATCCAGGACAGAGGAAACACCATATATTTT,CATSIQDRGNTIYF
TRBJ2-5,NA,TRBD1,TRBV7-3,TGTGCCAGCAGCTGGGGACTGGGACAGGGGGTAGAGACCCAGTACTTC,CASSWGLGQGVETQYF
TRBJ2-5,NA,NA,TRBV14,TGTGCCAGCAGCCCTCGGGCGCAGTCCCTGGGGTTGGGCGAGACCCAGTACTTC,CASSPRAQSLGLGETQYF
TRBJ2-3,NA,NA,TRBV7-9,TGTGCCAGCAGCCCCGTTGGGGAATCGCAGTATTTT,CASSPVGESQYF
TRBJ2-1,few,TRBD2,TRBV5-6,TGTGCCAGCAGTGCGGGACTAGCGGGAACCAATGAGCAGTTCTTC,CASSAGLAGTNEQFF
TRBJ1-5,NA,NA,TRBV28,TGTGCCAGCAGTTTAGGTCACAGGGTCGGGCAGCCCCAGCATTTT,CASSLGHRVGQPQHF
TRBJ2-7,few,NA,TRBV30,TGTGCCTGGACTCGTGGTACCTACGAGCAGTACTTC,CAWTRGTYEQYF
TRBJ2-5,NA,TRBD1,TRBV2,TGTGCCAGCAGTGAAGATCAGGGGGCGGTTGGGCAAGAGACCCAGTACTTC,CASSEDQGAVGQETQYF
TRBJ1-1,NA,NA,TRBV27,TGTGCCAGCAGCCCTTACCCCGGGTCGGCTTTGGGCACTGAAGCTTTCTTT,CASSPYPGSALGTEAFF
TRBJ2-1,NA,NA,TRBV6-1,TGTGCCAGCGCAGGGTCAGTCTACAATGAGCAGTTCTTC,CASAGSVYNEQFF
TRBJ2-2,NA,TRBD2,TRBV7-6,TGTGCCAGCAGCTTACCGCTAGCGGGAATGGGGACCGGGGAGCTGTTTTTT,CASSLPLAGMGTGELFF
TRBJ2-1,NA,TRBD2,TRBV6-4,TGTGCCAGCAGTGTCCACGGGACTAGCGGCTACAATGAGCAGTTCTTC,CASSVHGTSGYNEQFF
TRBJ2-6,NA,NA,TRBV29-1,TGCAGCGTTGAAAACGGTACGGTCCTGACTTTC,CSVENGTVLTF
TRBJ2-2,NA,NA,TRBV9,TGTGCCAGCAGCGTAGGGGCCCAGGCGGTTGGCGGGGAGCTGTTTTTT,CASSVGAQAVGGELFF